One sample yielded the 2 T cell receptor beta chains listed below, sequenced in a study of cytomegalovirus exposure and HLA in healthy donors. Measured with immunoSEQ multiplex PCR; TCRdb has only the in-frame clones, and not every one. The sample records 100,000 to 150,000 clones, approximately 88% being singletons. Sequencing input: PBMCs. The receptors come from a woman between 18 and 29 years old in good health and CMV-seronegative.

The genes are TRBV19 and TRBJ2-2, with D possibly being TRBD1 (6 bases). V was trimmed by 3 bases and J by 5 bases, leaving 7 bases between them. The germline CDR1 and CDR2 sequences are LNHDA and SQIVND (reference sequence). This CDR3 has 13 amino acids. The CDR3 loop reads CASSIRGTGELFF. The CDR3 bases are TGTGCCAGTAGTATTAGGGGGACCGGGGAGCTGTTTTTT.

This clone showed up just once. The V and J genes are TRBV9 and TRBJ1-2; 9 nucleotides match TRBD1. The CDR3 is made up of 15 amino acids. The germline V gene encodes CDR1 SGDLS and CDR2 YYNGEE. With 3 bases clipped from V and 4 bases from J, the junction kept 7 bases outside the gene matches. This chain's CDR3 is CASSAYRDRAYGYTF. In nucleotides, the CDR3 is TGTGCCAGCAGCGCTTACCGGGACAGGGCCTATGGCTACACCTTC.